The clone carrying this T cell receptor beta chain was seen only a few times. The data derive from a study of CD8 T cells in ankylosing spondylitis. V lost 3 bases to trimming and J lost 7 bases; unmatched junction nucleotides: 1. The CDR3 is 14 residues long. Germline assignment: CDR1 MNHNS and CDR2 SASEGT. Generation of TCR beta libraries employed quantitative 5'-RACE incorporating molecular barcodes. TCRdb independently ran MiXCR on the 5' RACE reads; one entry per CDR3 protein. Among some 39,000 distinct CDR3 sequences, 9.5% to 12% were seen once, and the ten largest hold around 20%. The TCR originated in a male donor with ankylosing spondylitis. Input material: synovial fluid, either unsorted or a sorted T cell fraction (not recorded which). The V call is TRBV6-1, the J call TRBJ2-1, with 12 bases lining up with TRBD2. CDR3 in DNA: TGTGCCAGCAGTGAGACTAGCGGGAGAAATGAGCAGTTCTTC. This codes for CASSETSGRNEQFF.